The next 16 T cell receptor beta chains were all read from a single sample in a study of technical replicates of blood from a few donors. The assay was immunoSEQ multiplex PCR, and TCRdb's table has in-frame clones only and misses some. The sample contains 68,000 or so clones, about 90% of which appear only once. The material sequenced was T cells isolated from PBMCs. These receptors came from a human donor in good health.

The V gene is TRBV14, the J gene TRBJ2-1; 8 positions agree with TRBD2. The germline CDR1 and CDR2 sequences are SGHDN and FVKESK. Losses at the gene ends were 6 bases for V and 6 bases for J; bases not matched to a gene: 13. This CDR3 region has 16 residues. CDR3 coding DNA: TGTGCCAGCAGATCGACCGGACTAGCTGCGAGCAATGAGCAGTTCTTC. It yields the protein CASRSTGLAASNEQFF.

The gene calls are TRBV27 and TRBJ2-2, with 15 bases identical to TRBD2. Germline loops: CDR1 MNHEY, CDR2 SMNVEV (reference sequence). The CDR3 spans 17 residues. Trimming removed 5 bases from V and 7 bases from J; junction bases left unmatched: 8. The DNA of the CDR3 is TGTGCCAGCAGTCCCGGACTAGCGGGAGGGCCCGGCGGGGAGCTGTTTTTT. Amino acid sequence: CASSPGLAGGPGGELFF.

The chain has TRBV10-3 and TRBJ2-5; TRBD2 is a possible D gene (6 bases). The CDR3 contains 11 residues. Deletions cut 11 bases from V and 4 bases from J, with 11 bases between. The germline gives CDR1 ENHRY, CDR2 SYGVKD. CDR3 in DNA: TGTGCCGCGGGGCTAGGAGAGACCCAGTACTTC. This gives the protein CAAGLGETQYF.

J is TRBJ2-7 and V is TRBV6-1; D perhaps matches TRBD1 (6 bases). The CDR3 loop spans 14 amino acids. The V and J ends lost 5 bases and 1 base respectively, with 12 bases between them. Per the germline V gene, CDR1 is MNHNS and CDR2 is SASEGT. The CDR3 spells CASSSGDKSYEQYF. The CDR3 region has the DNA TGTGCCAGCAGTTCTGGGGACAAATCCTACGAGCAGTACTTC.

This chain's CDR3 is CASTRGGVTDTQYF. CDR3 coding DNA: TGTGCCAGCACCCGCGGGGGGGTCACAGATACGCAGTATTTT. The rearrangement joins TRBV9 to TRBJ2-3; 9 bases line up with TRBD2. With 6 bases clipped from V and 2 bases from J, the junction kept 4 bases outside the gene matches. The germline V gene encodes CDR1 SGDLS and CDR2 YYNGEE. The CDR3 length is 14 residues.

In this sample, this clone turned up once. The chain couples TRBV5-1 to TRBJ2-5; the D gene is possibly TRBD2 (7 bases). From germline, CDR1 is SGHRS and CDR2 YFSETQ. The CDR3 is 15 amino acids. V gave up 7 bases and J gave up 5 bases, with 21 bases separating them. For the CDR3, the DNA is TGCGCCAGCGGGCCCCGGGGGGCCGCAGGGGAGACCCAGTACTTC. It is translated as CASGPRGAAGETQYF.

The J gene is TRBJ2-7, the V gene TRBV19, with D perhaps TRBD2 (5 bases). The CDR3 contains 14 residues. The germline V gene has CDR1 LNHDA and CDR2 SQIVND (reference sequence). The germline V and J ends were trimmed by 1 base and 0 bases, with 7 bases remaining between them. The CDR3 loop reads CASSIAADSYEQYF. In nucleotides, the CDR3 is TGTGCCAGTAGTATAGCAGCGGACTCCTACGAGCAGTACTTC.

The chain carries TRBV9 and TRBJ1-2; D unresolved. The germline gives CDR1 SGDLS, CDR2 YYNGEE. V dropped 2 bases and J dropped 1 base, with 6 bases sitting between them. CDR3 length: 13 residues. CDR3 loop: CASSVSLNYGYTF. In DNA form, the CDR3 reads TGTGCCAGCAGCGTGAGCCTTAACTATGGCTACACCTTC.

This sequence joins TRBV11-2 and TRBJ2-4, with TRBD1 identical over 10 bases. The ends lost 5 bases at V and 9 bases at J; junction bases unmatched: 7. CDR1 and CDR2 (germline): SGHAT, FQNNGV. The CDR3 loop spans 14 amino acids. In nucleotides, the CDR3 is TGTGCCAGCAGCCCCGGGACAGGGGATGTCATTCAGTACTTC. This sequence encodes CASSPGTGDVIQYF.

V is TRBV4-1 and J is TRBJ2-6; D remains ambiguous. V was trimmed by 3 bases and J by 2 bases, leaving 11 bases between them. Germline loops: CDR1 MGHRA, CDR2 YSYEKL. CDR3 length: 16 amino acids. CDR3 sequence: CASSQKRVAGANVLTF. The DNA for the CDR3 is TGCGCCAGCAGCCAGAAACGAGTTGCTGGGGCCAACGTCCTGACTTTC.

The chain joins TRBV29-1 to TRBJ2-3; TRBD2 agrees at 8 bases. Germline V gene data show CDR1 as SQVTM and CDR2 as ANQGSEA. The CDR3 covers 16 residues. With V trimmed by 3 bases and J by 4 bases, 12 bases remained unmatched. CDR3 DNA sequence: TGCAGCGTTGATCTTTTGCGGGAGGTTAGGGCAGATACGCAGTATTTT. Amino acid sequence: CSVDLLREVRADTQYF.

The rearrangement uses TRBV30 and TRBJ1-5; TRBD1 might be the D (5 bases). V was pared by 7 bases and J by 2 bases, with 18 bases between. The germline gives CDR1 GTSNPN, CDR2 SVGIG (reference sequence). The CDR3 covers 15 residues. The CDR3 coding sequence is TGTGCCTCCTCGATGGGGCCGCCCGGCAATCAGCCCCAGCATTTT. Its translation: CASSMGPPGNQPQHF.

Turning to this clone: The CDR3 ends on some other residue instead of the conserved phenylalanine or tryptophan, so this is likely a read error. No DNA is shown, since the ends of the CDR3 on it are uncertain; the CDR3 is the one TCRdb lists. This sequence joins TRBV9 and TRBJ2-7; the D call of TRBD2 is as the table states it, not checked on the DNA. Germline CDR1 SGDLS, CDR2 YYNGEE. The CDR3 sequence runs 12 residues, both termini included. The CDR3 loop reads CASSVVWSGRLG.

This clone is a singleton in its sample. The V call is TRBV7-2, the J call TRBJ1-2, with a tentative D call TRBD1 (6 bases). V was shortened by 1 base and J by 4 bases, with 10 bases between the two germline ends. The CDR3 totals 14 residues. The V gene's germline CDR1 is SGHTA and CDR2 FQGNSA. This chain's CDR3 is CASSLEQGSYGYTF. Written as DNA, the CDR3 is TGTGCCAGCAGCTTAGAGCAGGGGTCCTATGGCTACACCTTC.

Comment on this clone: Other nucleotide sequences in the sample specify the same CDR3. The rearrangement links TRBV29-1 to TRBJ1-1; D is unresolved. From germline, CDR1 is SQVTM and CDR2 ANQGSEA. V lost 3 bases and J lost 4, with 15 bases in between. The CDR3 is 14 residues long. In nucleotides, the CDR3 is TGCAGCGTTGACCCCGGGAGGACCGTCACTGAAGCTTTCTTT. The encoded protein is CSVDPGRTVTEAFF.

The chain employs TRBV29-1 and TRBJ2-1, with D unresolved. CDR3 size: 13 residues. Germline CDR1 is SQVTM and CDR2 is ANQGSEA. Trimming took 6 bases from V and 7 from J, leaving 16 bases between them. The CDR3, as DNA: TGCAGCGTGCCCCCTGACGAGGCGAATGAGCAGTTCTTC. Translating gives CSVPPDEANEQFF.